The TCR beta chain under discussion was sequenced for a study of T cell repertoires in cytomegalovirus infection. A few counts support this clonotype. One entry per CDR3 protein, called by TCRdb with MiXCR from the reads. There are 150,000 to 180,000 distinct CDR3 sequences in the sample; 20% to 30% occur only once, and roughly 9.8% lies in the top ten. This CDR3 spans 15 amino acids. In germline, CDR1 is MNHGY, CDR2 SAAAGT. V lost 6 bases and J lost 2, with 14 bases in between. The source of this sequence is a human donor in good health (CMV status not recorded). Some clones in this sample may be carry-over from other donors' samples. The sample consisted of PBMCs. The V call is TRBV6-8, the J call TRBJ1-3, with D perhaps TRBD1 (6 bases). CDR3 amino acids: CASRPTGSPGNTIYF. Here the CDR3 DNA reads TGTGCCAGCAGGCCCACAGGGAGTCCTGGAAACACCATATATTTT.